The 19 T cell receptor beta chains presented below share a single source sample, sequenced in a study of blood T cell repertoires in COVID-19. The protocol was immunoSEQ multiplex PCR, while the TCRdb copy is restricted to in-frame clones and leaves out a portion. Here the sample spans roughly 80,000 clones, over 70% being singletons. The sample was peripheral blood. The receptors come from a man in his fifties with acute or convalescent COVID-19.

J is TRBJ1-2 and V is TRBV30, with 7 bases that match TRBD1. This CDR3 has 11 amino acids. V trimming: 4 bases; J trimming: 13 bases; junction bases outside the gene matches: 9. Germline loops: CDR1 GTSNPN, CDR2 SVGIG (reference sequence). CDR3 sequence: CAWTQGGQATF. The CDR3, as DNA: TGTGCCTGGACTCAAGGCGGACAGGCCACCTTC. Variable domain in full (rest from reference TRBV30 and TRBJ1-2): SQTIHQWPATLVQPVGSPLSLECTVEGTSNPNLYWYRQAAGRGLQLLFYSVGIGQISSEVPQNLSASRPQDRQFILSSKKLLLSDSGFYLCAWTQGGQATFGSGTRLTVV.

The chain carries TRBV28 and TRBJ2-2, with TRBD1 identical over 10 bases. This CDR3 is built from 15 residues. Germline V CDR1 and CDR2: MDHEN, SYDVKM. V shed 8 bases, J shed 5 bases, and the junction held 8 bases outside the gene matches. This CDR3 is CASSLGGQGTGELFF. CDR3 sequence (DNA): TGTGCCAGCTCCCTTGGGGGACAGGGGACCGGGGAGCTGTTTTTT.

In nucleotides, the CDR3 is TGCAGTGCTAGTGGAGGAAAAACCTACGAGCAGTACTTC. Translating gives CSASGGKTYEQYF. V usage is TRBV20-1 and J usage is TRBJ2-7, with a possible D match to TRBD2 (5 bases). In germline, CDR1 is DFQATT, CDR2 SNEGSKA (reference sequence). Trimming pared 3 bases from V and 2 bases from J, leaving 11 bases between. This CDR3 contains 13 residues.

The rearrangement joins TRBV27 to TRBJ1-2, with 7 bases that match TRBD1. Germline trimming cut 2 bases from V and 5 bases from J; bases unmatched to any gene: 5. The CDR3 is 14 amino acids. CDR1 and CDR2 (germline): MNHEY, SMNVEV (reference sequence). CDR3 coding DNA: TGTGCCAGCAGTTTAGCTAGGGGGCCTTATGGCTACACCTTC. Encoded protein: CASSLARGPYGYTF.

V and J are TRBV18 and TRBJ1-2, with D possibly TRBD1 on 6 matching bases. The germline gives CDR1 KGHSH, CDR2 LQKENI. The CDR3 consists of 12 residues. Deletions cut 8 bases from V and 2 bases from J, with 9 bases between. The CDR3 region is CASQGQNYGYTF. CDR3 DNA sequence: TGTGCCAGCCAAGGACAGAACTATGGCTACACCTTC.

The gene calls are TRBV19 and TRBJ1-5, with D perhaps TRBD1 (6 bases). Trimming pared 7 bases from V and 1 base from J, leaving 17 bases between. The CDR3 runs 16 residues. CDR1 and CDR2 from the germline V gene are LNHDA and SQIVND (reference sequence). CDR3 protein: CASNLGGPASNQPQHF. CDR3 DNA sequence: TGTGCCAGTAATCTTGGGGGCCCGGCGAGCAATCAGCCCCAGCATTTT.

This clone was picked up one time. The chain combines TRBV5-6 with TRBJ1-1; 8 bases agree with TRBD1. The germline V gene has CDR1 SGHDT and CDR2 YYEEEE. This CDR3 comprises 17 residues. V trimming: 5 bases; J trimming: 2 bases; junction bases outside the gene matches: 14. The CDR3 loop is CASSQLGQGRGNTEAFF. DNA of the CDR3: TGTGCCAGCAGTCAACTAGGACAGGGAAGAGGAAACACTGAAGCTTTCTTT. The full variable domain, completed using reference TRBV5-6 and TRBJ1-1, is DAGVTQSPTHLIKTRGQQVTLRCSPKSGHDTVSWYQQALGQGPQFIFQYYEEEERQRGNFPDRFSGHQFPNYSSELNVNALLLGDSALYLCASSQLGQGRGNTEAFFGQGTRLTVV.

Written as DNA, the CDR3 is TGTGCCAGCAGTTACCAAACAGGGTGGCCCACAGATACGCAGTATTTT. It is translated as CASSYQTGWPTDTQYF. The V call is TRBV6-5, the J call TRBJ2-3, with TRBD1 as a possible D gene (6 bases). Germline lookup yields CDR1 MNHEY and CDR2 SVGAGI. The CDR3 runs 16 residues. V was cut by 2 bases and J by 2 bases, with 14 bases left in between.

Comments on this clone: An end of the junction does not agree with germline; a read error may underlie this. This chain links TRBV2 with TRBJ1-1; TRBD1 agrees at 7 bases. This CDR3 has 15 residues. CDR1 SNHLY and CDR2 FYNNEI come from the germline V gene. The CDR3 DNA follows: TGTGCCGGCAGTGGGATTCGACAGGGCTACACTGAAGCTTTCTTT. Residues: CAGSGIRQGYTEAFF.

The chain joins TRBV7-9 to TRBJ1-1, with 7 bases that match TRBD1. Trimming at V came to 0 bases and at J to 6 bases, leaving 4 bases not matched to a gene. Germline V gene data show CDR1 as SEHNR and CDR2 as FQNEAQ (reference sequence). The CDR3 is 14 residues long. CDR3 in amino acids: CASSLAGQPAEAFF. The CDR3 bases are TGTGCCAGCAGCTTAGCGGGACAGCCTGCTGAAGCTTTCTTT.

CDR3 amino acids: CSVATGTGPYGYTF. The CDR3 DNA follows: TGCAGCGTCGCAACCGGGACAGGGCCATATGGCTACACCTTC. The J gene is TRBJ1-2, the V gene TRBV29-1; 9 nucleotides agree with TRBD1. The CDR3 contains 14 residues. Germline V CDR1 and CDR2: SQVTM, ANQGSEA. V dropped 6 bases and J dropped 5; count of bases not matched to a gene: 10. The full variable domain, with the rest looked up from reference TRBV29-1 and TRBJ1-2, is SAVISQKPSRDICQRGTSLTIQCQVDSQVTMMFWYRQQPGQSLTLIATANQGSEATYESGFVIDKFPISRPNLTFSTLTVSNMSPEDSSIYLCSVATGTGPYGYTFGSGTRLTVV.

The chain recombines TRBV7-3 with TRBJ2-1; D is uncertain. CDR1 and CDR2 (germline): SGHTA, FQGTGA. Trimming removed 5 bases from V and 2 bases from J, with 13 bases in between. The CDR3 totals 15 residues. This CDR3 is CASSPNRSPYNEQFF. Written as DNA, the CDR3 is TGTGCCAGCAGCCCCAATAGGAGCCCCTACAATGAGCAGTTCTTC.

The chain carries TRBV19 and TRBJ1-5, with D possibly matching TRBD1 (6 bases). CDR3 length equals 14 residues. Germline loops: CDR1 LNHDA, CDR2 SQIVND (reference sequence). V lost 6 bases to trimming and J lost 3 bases, with 12 bases between them. In nucleotides, the CDR3 is TGTGCCAGTAGCAACGGACAGTCCAATCAGCCCCAGCATTTT. Translated, it gives CASSNGQSNQPQHF. The entire variable domain, with the rest obtained from reference TRBV19 and TRBJ1-5, is as follows: DGGITQSPKYLFRKEGQNVTLSCEQNLNHDAMYWYRQDPGQGLRLIYYSQIVNDFQKGDIAEGYSVSREKKESFPLTVTSAQKNPTAFYLCASSNGQSNQPQHFGDGTRLSIL.

The chain uses TRBV28 and TRBJ1-5; perhaps TRBD1 as D (5 bases). Between the trimmed V and J ends, which lost 6 bases and 0 bases, there was a span of 18 bases. CDR1 and CDR2 from the germline V gene are MDHEN and SYDVKM. The CDR3 is made up of 17 amino acids. CDR3 DNA: TGTGCCAGCAGAACCCCAGTCGGGGACTCTAGCAATCAGCCCCAGCATTTT. It yields the protein CASRTPVGDSSNQPQHF.

The chain uses TRBV29-1 and TRBJ1-5; 9 positions agree with TRBD1. The CDR3 consists of 12 residues. The V segment lost 6 bases and the J segment 7 bases; nucleotides outside the gene matches: 4. Germline CDR1 SQVTM, CDR2 ANQGSEA. CDR3 in DNA: TGCAGCGTCTGGGGACAGGGCCAGCCCCAGCATTTT. Residues: CSVWGQGQPQHF.

The rearrangement joins TRBV5-6 to TRBJ2-1, with 9 bases aligning to TRBD1. The junction had 5 bases not matched to a gene; V was cut back by 3 bases and J by 7 bases. CDR3 length equals 14 residues. Germline CDR1 and CDR2: SGHDT and YYEEEE. The CDR3: CASSWTGDVNEQFF. The CDR3 region has the DNA TGTGCCAGCAGCTGGACAGGGGATGTTAATGAGCAGTTCTTC.

V gene TRBV27 combines with J gene TRBJ1-6; D is possibly TRBD1 (6 bases). Germline V lookup: CDR1 MNHEY, CDR2 SMNVEV (reference sequence). V lost 6 bases and J 10 bases, leaving 19 bases between the germline ends. This CDR3 comprises 15 residues. The CDR3: CASSQSGGGYSPLHF. The CDR3 DNA sequence: TGTGCCAGCAGCCAATCGGGGGGCGGTTACTCACCCCTCCACTTT.

CDR3 DNA sequence: TGTGCCAGCAGTCCCTACACAGGGGGCAAGGATAATTCACCCCTCCACTTT. This codes for CASSPYTGGKDNSPLHF. The chain is built from TRBV27 and TRBJ1-6, with TRBD1 identical over 9 bases. CDR3 length: 17 amino acids. V lost 5 bases and J lost 5; bases outside the gene matches: 10. Germline values: CDR1 MNHEY, CDR2 SMNVEV (reference sequence).

V and J are TRBV19 and TRBJ2-7; 10 nucleotides match TRBD2. Per the germline V gene, CDR1 is LNHDA and CDR2 is SQIVND (reference sequence). This CDR3 spans 15 amino acids. V lost 5 bases and J lost 3; bases outside the gene matches: 7. This CDR3 is CASSSTSGIYYEQYF. CDR3 sequence (DNA): TGTGCCAGTAGTTCTACTAGCGGGATCTACTACGAGCAGTACTTC.